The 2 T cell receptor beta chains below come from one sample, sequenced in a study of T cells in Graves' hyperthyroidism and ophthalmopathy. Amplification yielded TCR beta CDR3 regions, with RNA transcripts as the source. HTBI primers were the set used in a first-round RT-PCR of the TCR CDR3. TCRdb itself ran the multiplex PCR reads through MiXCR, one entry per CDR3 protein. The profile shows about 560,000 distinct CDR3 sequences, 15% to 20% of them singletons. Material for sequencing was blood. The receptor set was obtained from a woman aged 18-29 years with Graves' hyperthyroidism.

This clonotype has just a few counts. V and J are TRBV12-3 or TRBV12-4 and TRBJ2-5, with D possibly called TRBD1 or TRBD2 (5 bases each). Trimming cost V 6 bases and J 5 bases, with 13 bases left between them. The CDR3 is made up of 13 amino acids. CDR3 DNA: TGTGCCAGCAGCCCGGGGCGTTTGGAGACCCAGTACTTC. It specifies CASSPGRLETQYF.

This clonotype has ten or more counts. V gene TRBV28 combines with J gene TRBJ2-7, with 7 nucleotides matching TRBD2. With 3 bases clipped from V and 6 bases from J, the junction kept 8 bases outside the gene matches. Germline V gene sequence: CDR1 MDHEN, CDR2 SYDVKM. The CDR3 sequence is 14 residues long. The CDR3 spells CASSLVAGVFEQYF. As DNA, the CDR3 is TGTGCCAGCAGTTTGGTCGCGGGAGTATTCGAGCAGTACTTC.